These 29 T cell receptor beta chains were all obtained from the same sample, sequenced in a study of T cell clonality in common variable immunodeficiency. Study results and limitations: In common variable immunodeficiency, TCR beta chains reportedly carried fewer deletions and N-nucleotide insertions.

TCRdb's copy holds only in-frame clones and misses some; the assay was immunoSEQ multiplex PCR. The table lists about 33,000 clones, with no singletons. No antigen is known for these receptors. The sample consisted of peripheral blood mononuclear cells. The receptors originated from a human donor with common variable immunodeficiency.

Many counts were recorded for this clone. CDR3 in amino acids: CAWSVGPRPNQETQYF. CDR3 DNA, as far as it was read: TGTGCCTGGAGTGTTGGGCCCAGACCCAACCAAGAGACC. This chain uses TRBV30 with TRBJ2-5, with D uncertain. The read halts 3 residues ahead of the CDR3 end, with the missing end drawn from the germline J gene. Trimming removed 0 bases at V and 0 bases at J, with 14 bases between. This CDR3 has 16 amino acids. Germline CDR1 and CDR2: GTSNPN and SVGIG (reference sequence). Full variable domain (missing parts from reference TRBV30 and TRBJ2-5): SQTIHQWPATLVQPVGSPLSLECTVEGTSNPNLYWYRQAAGRGLQLLFYSVGIGQISSEVPQNLSASRPQDRQFILSSKKLLLSDSGFYLCAWSVGPRPNQETQYFGPGTRLLVL.

This clone appeared a few times. The CDR3 goes on 3 residues after the read ends, and that part is filled in from the germline J gene. The V call is TRBV7-2, the J call TRBJ2-3; 7 bases line up with TRBD1. The germline V gene encodes CDR1 SGHTA and CDR2 FQGNSA. The J segment lost 2 bases and the V segment lost 5 bases, leaving 7 bases of the junction unmatched. The CDR3 is 15 amino acids. Partial CDR3 DNA: TGTGCCAGCAGCCGCCGGGACAGAAACACAGATACG. Its protein is CASSRRDRNTDT. The complete CDR3 reads CASSRRDRNTDTQYF.

To note about this clone: The read ends 3 residues shy of where the CDR3 ends; the end is completed using the germline J gene. The chain employs TRBV30 and TRBJ2-5; D perhaps matches TRBD2 (5 bases). This CDR3 region has 15 residues. Between the trimmed V and J ends, which lost 0 bases and 4 bases, there was a span of 15 bases. Germline V gene data show CDR1 as GTSNPN and CDR2 as SVGIG (reference sequence). The CDR3 is CAWSVYGVAGETQYF. Partial CDR3 DNA: TGTGCCTGGAGTGTTTACGGGGTGGCGGGAGAGACC.

This clone was observed at least ten times. Incomplete CDR3 DNA: TGTGCCAGTAGTAAAGGGGCTAGCGGGGGCCCCACGACC. It specifies CASSKGASGGPTT. The complete CDR3 reads CASSKGASGGPTTQYF. The rearrangement joins TRBV19 to TRBJ2-5; 10 bases line up with TRBD2. With the read ending 3 residues before the CDR3 end, the germline J gene is used to fill in that end. The CDR3 has 16 residues. From germline, CDR1 is LNHDA and CDR2 SQIVND (reference sequence). V shed 4 bases, J shed 7 bases, and the junction held 12 bases outside the gene matches.

This clone was observed at least ten times. The CDR3: CASSLVGATSTDTQYF. The sequenced part of the CDR3 DNA is TGCGCCAGCAGCTTGGTAGGGGCCACTAGCACAGATACG. This chain connects TRBV5-1 to TRBJ2-3; D perhaps matches TRBD1 (5 bases). The CDR3 goes on 3 residues after the read ends, and that part is filled in from the germline J gene. The V end was cut by 0 bases, the J end by 0 bases, with 11 bases between. This CDR3 is 16 amino acids long. CDR1 and CDR2 from the germline V gene are SGHRS and YFSETQ.

On this clone: With the read ending 3 residues before the CDR3 end, the germline J gene is used to fill in that end. J is TRBJ1-1 and V is TRBV2; a possible D gene is TRBD1 (5 bases). The CDR3 totals 15 residues. In germline, CDR1 is SNHLY, CDR2 FYNNEI. V dropped 5 bases and J dropped 0 bases, with 13 bases sitting between them. The CDR3 sequence: CASSLTGRVNTEAFF. Incomplete CDR3 DNA: TGTGCCAGCAGTTTAACAGGACGGGTGAACACTGAA.

This clone was found many times. The CDR3 end is not reached by the read, which stops 3 residues before it; the germline J gene fills it in. V and J are TRBV2 and TRBJ1-6; the match to TRBD1 covers 8 bases. The germline CDR1 and CDR2 sequences are SNHLY and FYNNEI. The CDR3 consists of 16 residues. V lost 4 bases and J lost 0; bases outside the gene matches: 2. The part of the CDR3 DNA that was read is TGTGCCAGCAGTGGGACAGGGAGCTCCTATAATTCACCC. Translation gives CASSGTGSSYNSP. The full-length CDR3 reads as CASSGTGSSYNSPLHF. The variable domain in full, completed from reference TRBV2 and TRBJ1-6, reads EPEVTQTPSHQVTQMGQEVILRCVPISNHLYFYWYRQILGQKVEFLVSFYNNEISEKSEIFDDQFSVERPDGSNFTLKIRSTKLEDSAMYFCASSGTGSSYNSPLHFGNGTRLTVT.

This clone was seen a handful of times. The read finishes 3 residues shy of the CDR3 end, and the germline J gene is used to complete it. The V call is TRBV7-9, the J call TRBJ1-1; no definite D call. Germline V gives CDR1 SEHNR, CDR2 FQNEAQ (reference sequence). Trimming shortened V by 2 bases and J by 5 bases, and 6 bases separated the two germline ends. This CDR3 comprises 12 residues. The CDR3 reads CASSLQVTEAFF. CDR3 DNA (partial): TGTGCCAGCAGCTTACAGGTTACTGAA.

This clone has only a few counts. CDR3: CASSIFGGISGANVLTF. CDR3 bases read: TGTGCCAGTAGTATTTTTGGGGGCATCTCTGGGGCCAACGTC. J is TRBJ2-6 and V is TRBV19; possibly TRBD1 for D (6 bases). The CDR3 is cut off 3 residues early in the read; its end comes from the germline J gene. Germline loops: CDR1 LNHDA, CDR2 SQIVND (reference sequence). This CDR3 has 17 residues. V shed 3 bases and J shed 0 bases, with 12 bases lying between them.

This clone has ten or more counts. Read data end 3 residues before the CDR3 end; the end is taken from the germline J gene. The V gene is TRBV19, the J gene TRBJ1-1; the match to TRBD1 covers 8 bases. J was trimmed by 1 base and V by 5 bases; bases with no gene match: 6. The length of the CDR3 is 15 residues. Germline values: CDR1 LNHDA, CDR2 SQIVND (reference sequence). The sequenced part of the CDR3 DNA is TGTGCCAGTAGTGGAGGGACAGGCAGGAACACTGAA. Translated: CASSGGTGRNTE. The entire CDR3 is CASSGGTGRNTEAFF. Looking up the rest from reference TRBV19 and TRBJ1-1 gives the full variable domain: DGGITQSPKYLFRKEGQNVTLSCEQNLNHDAMYWYRQDPGQGLRLIYYSQIVNDFQKGDIAEGYSVSREKKESFPLTVTSAQKNPTAFYLCASSGGTGRNTEAFFGQGTRLTVV.

In its sample, this clone was seen a few times. The missing CDR3 end, 3 residues past where the read stops, is filled in from the germline J gene. V gene TRBV2 combines with J gene TRBJ1-6; weak D call: TRBD1 (6 bases). The CDR3 has 13 amino acids. Trimming stripped 10 bases from V and 5 bases from J, with 12 bases between. Germline V gene sequence: CDR1 SNHLY, CDR2 FYNNEI. The sequenced CDR3 bases are TGTGCCACCCGGGACACCCATAATTCACCC. Protein: CATRDTHNSP. The full CDR3 protein reads CATRDTHNSPLHF.

The CDR3 bases that were read are TGTGCCAGCACCCTTCAAGAGACC. Amino acid sequence: CASTLQET. From start to end, the CDR3 is CASTLQETQYF. V usage is TRBV11-2 and J usage is TRBJ2-5; D is unresolved. The read gets to within 3 residues of the CDR3 end, and the germline J gene fills in the rest. This CDR3 spans 11 amino acids. In germline, CDR1 is SGHAT, CDR2 FQNNGV. Deletions cut 7 bases from V and 2 bases from J, with 5 bases between.

With regard to this clone: The read falls 3 residues short of the CDR3 end, and the missing part is taken from the germline J gene. The V and J genes are TRBV23-1 and TRBJ2-1, with TRBD2 as a possible D gene (7 bases). TRBV23-1 is designated an ORF whose function remains uncertain. The germline V and J ends were trimmed by 6 bases and 7 bases, with 16 bases remaining between them. This CDR3 comprises 14 residues. The CDR3 spells CASSPGGPVNEQFF. CDR3 bases read: TGCGCCAGCAGCCCCGGGGGGCCAGTGAATGAG.

This clone was seen repeatedly, ten times or more. The read finishes 3 residues shy of the CDR3 end, and the germline J gene is used to complete it. J is TRBJ1-2 and V is TRBV7-9; D is uncertain. CDR1 is SEHNR, CDR2 FQNEAQ, per germline (reference sequence). Trimming took off 2 bases at V and 4 bases at J, with 14 bases between the two ends. This CDR3 region has 15 residues. The CDR3 DNA, read in part, is TGTGCCAGCAGCTTAAACGCGGGTCGGGGCTATGGC. Residues: CASSLNAGRGYG. The full-length CDR3 reads as CASSLNAGRGYGYTF. Full variable domain (outside the CDR3, taken from reference TRBV7-9 and TRBJ1-2): DTGVSQNPRHKITKRGQNVTFRCDPISEHNRLYWYRQTLGQGPEFLTYFQNEAQLEKSRLLSDRFSAERPKGSFSTLEIQRTEQGDSAMYLCASSLNAGRGYGYTFGSGTRLTVV.

A few counts support this clone. The CDR3 is cut off 3 residues early in the read; its end comes from the germline J gene. The chain joins TRBV7-6 to TRBJ1-4, with 9 bases that match TRBD1. CDR3 length equals 15 residues. CDR1 is SGHVS, CDR2 FNYEAQ, per germline. Germline trimming cut 3 bases from V and 6 bases from J; bases unmatched to any gene: 5. The DNA read from the CDR3 is TGTGCCAGCAGCTTTACAGGGGGCGCGGATGAAAAA. Translating it yields CASSFTGGADEK. The CDR3 in its entirety is CASSFTGGADEKLFF. Supplemented by reference TRBV7-6 and TRBJ1-4, the full variable domain reads GAGVSQSPRYKVTKRGQDVALRCDPISGHVSLYWYRQALGQGPEFLTYFNYEAQQDKSGLPNDRFSAERPEGSISTLTIQRTEQRDSAMYRCASSFTGGADEKLFFGSGTQLSVL.

This clone was counted only a few times. The CDR3 is cut off 3 residues early in the read; its end comes from the germline J gene. The V gene is TRBV2, the J gene TRBJ2-5, with 11 bases lining up with TRBD2. Germline V lookup: CDR1 SNHLY, CDR2 FYNNEI. J gave up 3 bases and V 1 base, and 7 bases lay outside the gene matches. The CDR3 is 17 amino acids. The CDR3 here is CASSEGTSGGPEETQYF. CDR3 DNA, as far as it was read: TGTGCCAGCAGTGAAGGAACTAGCGGGGGTCCTGAAGAGACC.

For this clone: The observed sequence ends 3 residues before the CDR3 terminus, with the missing tail filled in from the germline J gene. The V call is TRBV7-6, the J call TRBJ1-3; weak D call: TRBD1 (6 bases). The germline gives CDR1 SGHVS, CDR2 FNYEAQ. CDR3 length equals 16 residues. The V gene lost 1 base and the J gene lost 5 bases, with 15 bases spanning the gap. This CDR3 reads CASSLEGWTERNTIYF. CDR3 DNA (partial): TGTGCCAGCAGCTTAGAAGGTTGGACAGAAAGAAACACC.

This clone occurred a few times. This chain's CDR3 is CASSYSVTGGLYEQYF. The part of the CDR3 DNA that was read is TGTGCCAGCAGTTACTCGGTAACGGGGGGGCTTTACGAG. The chain combines TRBV6-2 or TRBV6-3 with TRBJ2-7, with 8 bases lining up with TRBD2. The CDR3 goes on 3 residues after the read ends, and that part is filled in from the germline J gene. Germline V CDR1 and CDR2: MNHEY, SVGEGT. V trimming: 0 bases; J trimming: 4 bases; junction bases outside the gene matches: 8. This CDR3 is built from 16 residues.

This clone has more than one count but fewer than ten. Coverage ceases 3 residues before the CDR3 finishes, and the germline J gene fills in the end. The chain has TRBV30 and TRBJ2-3; 10 bases are shared with TRBD1. This CDR3 comprises 13 residues. Germline V gene sequence: CDR1 GTSNPN, CDR2 SVGIG (reference sequence). V shed 5 bases and J 3 bases; nucleotides not matched to a gene: 2. The CDR3 here is CAWRQGATDTQYF. The DNA read from the CDR3 is TGTGCCTGGCGACAGGGGGCTACAGATACG.

This clone has a count of ten or more. The read ends 3 residues early relative to the CDR3; the germline J gene fills the gap. The rearrangement links TRBV6-2 or TRBV6-3 to TRBJ1-5, with D possibly being TRBD1 (6 bases). The germline gives CDR1 MNHEY, CDR2 SVGEGT. Trimming removed 5 bases at V and 6 bases at J, with 11 bases between. The CDR3 runs 13 residues. CDR3 in amino acids: CASSPTGVQPQHF. The covered CDR3 bases are TGTGCCAGCAGTCCGACAGGAGTTCAGCCC.

This clone was seen ten or more times. The observed sequence ends 3 residues before the CDR3 terminus, with the missing tail filled in from the germline J gene. The chain has TRBV5-5 and TRBJ1-1; maybe TRBD1 (5 bases). Looked up from germline, CDR1 is SGHKS and CDR2 is YYEKEE (reference sequence). The CDR3 has 13 residues. The V and J ends lost 7 bases and 0 bases respectively, with 10 bases between them. CDR3 sequence reads: CASLDTVNTEAFF. Partial CDR3 DNA: TGTGCCAGCCTGGACACGGTGAACACTGAA.

At least ten counts were recorded for this clone. CDR3 sequence reads: CSVEEARDPRGYGYTF. The CDR3 bases that were read are TGCAGCGTTGAAGAGGCTCGCGACCCCCGAGGGTATGGC. V is TRBV29-1 and J is TRBJ1-2, with unresolved D. The CDR3 end is not reached by the read, which stops 3 residues before it; the germline J gene fills it in. V gave up 0 bases and J gave up 5 bases, with 19 bases separating them. Germline loops: CDR1 SQVTM, CDR2 ANQGSEA. The CDR3 has 16 residues.

As concerns this clone: Sequencing ends 3 residues short of the CDR3 end; the germline J gene provides the rest. The chain is built from TRBV7-9 and TRBJ2-7, with D uncertain. The ends were cut back, 4 bases at V and 2 bases at J, with 15 bases in the middle. The germline V gene encodes CDR1 SEHNR and CDR2 FQNEAQ (reference sequence). The CDR3 runs 15 residues. The DNA read from the CDR3 is TGTGCCAGCAGCTCCGAACGTTACAAAACCTACGAG. This gives the protein CASSSERYKTYE. The whole CDR3 reads CASSSERYKTYEQYF.

This clone was seen a handful of times. The read halts 3 residues ahead of the CDR3 end, with the missing end drawn from the germline J gene. The rearrangement joins TRBV30 to TRBJ1-2, with 7 bases lining up with TRBD1. CDR3 length: 11 residues. Germline assignment: CDR1 GTSNPN and CDR2 SVGIG (reference sequence). CDR3 protein: CAWSRQGRYTF. The part of the CDR3 DNA that was read is TGTGCCTGGAGCAGACAGGGACGC.

This clone has a handful of counts. The sequenced fragment ends 3 residues before the CDR3 boundary, so the rest is inferred from the germline J gene. The chain joins TRBV19 to TRBJ2-7; 7 nucleotides line up with TRBD1. After removal of 7 bases from V and 2 bases from J, the junction contained 8 bases not matched to a gene. Germline V gene lookup returns CDR1 LNHDA and CDR2 SQIVND (reference sequence). The CDR3 has 14 amino acids. The sequenced CDR3 bases are TGTGCCAGTACCGCAGACAGGGCTCCCTACGAG. It specifies CASTADRAPYE. The full CDR3 is CASTADRAPYEQYF.

This clone was detected only a few times. Coverage ceases 3 residues before the CDR3 finishes, and the germline J gene fills in the end. The rearrangement joins TRBV7-3 to TRBJ1-1; D uncertain. There are 13 residues in the CDR3. Per germline, CDR1 SGHTA and CDR2 FQGTGA. The ends were cut back, 6 bases at V and 1 base at J, with 9 bases in the middle. Partial CDR3 DNA: TGTGCCAGCAGTACCGGTCAGAACACTGAA. It encodes CASSTGQNTE. The CDR3 reads in full as CASSTGQNTEAFF.

This clone has only a few counts. The CDR3 goes on 3 residues after the read ends, and that part is filled in from the germline J gene. This rearrangement joins TRBV30 to TRBJ1-5; D gene uncertain. This CDR3 contains 14 residues. V was clipped by 2 bases and J by 1 base, with 9 bases between them. Looked up from germline, CDR1 is GTSNPN and CDR2 is SVGIG (reference sequence). The DNA read from the CDR3 is TGTGCCTGGAGTATCCTTAAAAGCAATCAGCCC. Translation gives CAWSILKSNQP. The CDR3 in full is CAWSILKSNQPQHF.

About this clone: Sequencing ends 3 residues short of the CDR3 end; the germline J gene provides the rest. The rearrangement uses TRBV6-1 and TRBJ1-1, with 7 bases aligning to TRBD1. Germline values: CDR1 MNHNS, CDR2 SASEGT. The CDR3 runs to 15 residues. Germline trimming cut 3 bases from V and 4 bases from J; bases unmatched to any gene: 8. Incomplete CDR3 DNA: TGTGCCAGCAGTGATCGACAGGGCGAGGTCACTGAA. This translates into CASSDRQGEVTE. The complete CDR3 protein is CASSDRQGEVTEAFF.

This clone is termed medium-sized. The read falls 3 residues short of the CDR3 end, and the missing part is taken from the germline J gene. The rearrangement uses TRBV19 and TRBJ1-3, with 7 bases that match TRBD1. J gave up 2 bases and V 9 bases, and 4 bases lay outside the gene matches. CDR3 size: 13 residues. In germline, CDR1 is LNHDA, CDR2 SQIVND (reference sequence). The CDR3 loop reads CASSDRPGNTIYF. CDR3 DNA, as far as it was read: TGTGCCAGCTCGGACAGGCCTGGAAACACC.